These 21 T cell receptor beta chains share one sample of origin, sequenced in a study of cytomegalovirus exposure and HLA in healthy donors. Researchers ran the PCR with 60 Vbeta and 13 Jbeta primers. The table came from immunoSEQ multiplex PCR; TCRdb's copy has only in-frame clones and leaves some out. The data contain 200,000 or so clones, around 80% of them singletons. The material sequenced was PBMCs. The source is a male donor in good health and CMV-seronegative.

The rearrangement uses TRBV4-1 and TRBJ1-2; D gene ambiguous. There are 13 residues in the CDR3. CDR1 and CDR2 from the germline V gene are MGHRA and YSYEKL. V lost 8 bases, J lost 5 bases, and 15 bases lay in between. The CDR3 DNA sequence: TGCGCCAGCTATCCGGGGTATGGTTATGGCTACACCTTC. It codes for CASYPGYGYGYTF.

The chain has TRBV7-9 and TRBJ1-6; perhaps TRBD1 as D (5 bases). Trimming removed 1 base at V and 7 bases at J, with 8 bases between. The CDR3 is 14 amino acids. From germline, CDR1 is SEHNR and CDR2 FQNEAQ (reference sequence). The CDR3 DNA follows: TGTGCCAGCAGCTTAGTACAGGCAAATTCACCCCTCCACTTT. Its translation is CASSLVQANSPLHF.

This clone has a handful of counts. V gene TRBV10-3 combines with J gene TRBJ1-5; D might be TRBD1 (5 bases). CDR1 and CDR2 (germline): ENHRY, SYGVKD. The CDR3 is 15 residues long. Trimming pared 10 bases from V and 0 bases from J, leaving 16 bases between. In DNA, the CDR3 is TGTGCCACTAAACAGGATACCTATAGCAATCAGCCCCAGCATTTT. Translating gives CATKQDTYSNQPQHF.

J is TRBJ2-2 and V is TRBV7-6; 9 bases line up with TRBD2. The CDR3 is 17 amino acids. V shed 4 bases, J shed 4 bases, and the junction held 10 bases outside the gene matches. CDR1 and CDR2 from the germline V gene are SGHVS and FNYEAQ. The CDR3 nucleotides read TGTGCCAGCAGCTCCGTTAGCGGGAGACGGGGCACCGGGGAGCTGTTTTTT. Residues: CASSSVSGRRGTGELFF.

This chain uses TRBV18 with TRBJ2-3, with 10 bases aligning to TRBD2. The CDR3 runs to 17 residues. CDR1 is KGHSH, CDR2 LQKENI, per germline. V lost 3 bases to trimming and J lost 0 bases; unmatched junction nucleotides: 6. The CDR3 loop reads CASSPLGLAVSTDTQYF. The CDR3 region has the DNA TGTGCCAGCTCACCCCTTGGACTAGCGGTTAGCACAGATACGCAGTATTTT.

V usage is TRBV15 and J usage is TRBJ2-5, with 7 bases lining up with TRBD2. This CDR3 has 15 residues. Looked up from germline, CDR1 is LNHNV and CDR2 is YYDKDF (reference sequence). Trimming cost V 4 bases and J 5 bases; bases outside gene matches: 10. The CDR3 sequence: CATSKAGPPGETQYF. The CDR3 DNA is TGTGCCACCAGCAAAGCGGGACCTCCGGGGGAGACCCAGTACTTC. The full variable domain, completed using reference TRBV15 and TRBJ2-5, is DAMVIQNPRYQVTQFGKPVTLSCSQTLNHNVMYWYQQKSSQAPKLLFHYYDKDFNNEADTPDNFQSRRPNTSFCFLDIRSPGLGDTAMYLCATSKAGPPGETQYFGPGTRLLVL.

V and J are TRBV7-6 and TRBJ1-1, with no clear D. Germline V CDR1 and CDR2: SGHVS, FNYEAQ. Trimming stripped 1 base from V and 2 bases from J, with 8 bases between. The CDR3 has 14 amino acids. The CDR3 coding sequence is TGTGCCAGCAGCTTAGGACACAGCAACACTGAAGCTTTCTTT. It codes for CASSLGHSNTEAFF.

The V and J genes are TRBV19 and TRBJ2-7; TRBD1 matches 9 bases. Germline V lookup: CDR1 LNHDA, CDR2 SQIVND (reference sequence). V shed 3 bases and J 4 bases; nucleotides not matched to a gene: 7. The CDR3 runs 15 residues. The CDR3 region is CASSMGTGGLYEQYF. The CDR3, as DNA: TGTGCCAGTAGTATGGGAACAGGGGGCCTTTACGAGCAGTACTTC.

The chain combines TRBV7-6 with TRBJ2-3; TRBD1 might be the D (7 bases). V was clipped by 5 bases and J by 1 base, with 10 bases between them. This CDR3 region has 14 residues. Germline values: CDR1 SGHVS, CDR2 FNYEAQ. The CDR3 here is CASSQGGGTDTQYF. CDR3 sequence (DNA): TGTGCCAGCAGCCAGGGGGGAGGCACAGATACGCAGTATTTT.

V usage is TRBV2 and J usage is TRBJ1-4; no definite D call. CDR3 length: 13 residues. Germline loops: CDR1 SNHLY, CDR2 FYNNEI. Trimming stripped 6 bases from V and 5 bases from J, with 10 bases between. The CDR3 bases are TGTGCCAGCAGCGCCGCACTGAATGAAAAACTGTTTTTT. It encodes CASSAALNEKLFF.

This rearrangement joins TRBV14 to TRBJ2-7; 10 bases align to TRBD1. CDR1 is SGHDN and CDR2 is FVKESK in the germline V gene. Unmatched junction bases numbered 3, after V lost 1 base and J lost 3 bases. The CDR3 extends over 15 amino acids. CDR3 protein: CASSQGWTGGYEQYF. The CDR3 DNA reads TGTGCCAGCAGCCAAGGATGGACAGGGGGCTACGAGCAGTACTTC.

The CDR3 reads CASSQDREPQHF. The CDR3 DNA follows: TGTGCCAGCAGCCAAGATCGGGAGCCCCAGCATTTT. The V gene is TRBV14, the J gene TRBJ1-5; D call uncertain. Germline lookup yields CDR1 SGHDN and CDR2 FVKESK. Trimming cost V 0 bases and J 8 bases, with 5 bases left between them. The CDR3 runs to 12 residues.

A single count supports this clone. The chain couples TRBV6-5 to TRBJ2-7; 10 nucleotides align to TRBD2. Germline V CDR1 and CDR2: MNHEY, SVGAGI. CDR3 length: 16 residues. With V trimmed by 0 bases and J by 2 bases, 4 bases remained unmatched. This CDR3 is CASSYSASGSAYEQYF. The CDR3 DNA reads as TGTGCCAGCAGTTACTCCGCTAGCGGGAGCGCCTACGAGCAGTACTTC.

The chain carries TRBV10-2 and TRBJ2-5; weak D call: TRBD2 (7 bases). TRBJ2-7 matches the DNA end more closely, so the J call is doubtful. Germline V lookup: CDR1 WSHSY, CDR2 SAAADI. This CDR3 is built from 14 residues. In nucleotides, the CDR3 is TGCGCCACCCCTTGGGGAGGGGGTTCCTACGAGCAGTACTTC. Translating gives CATPWGGGSYEQYF.

The rearrangement links TRBV5-1 to TRBJ1-1, with 10 bases lining up with TRBD1. Trimming took 0 bases from V and 5 from J; bases not matched to a gene: 7. CDR3 length: 16 amino acids. CDR1 and CDR2 from the germline V gene are SGHRS and YFSETQ. CDR3 nucleotide sequence: TGCGCCAGCAGCTTGGACGGGACAGGGGTGGGAACTGAAGCTTTCTTT. Residues: CASSLDGTGVGTEAFF.

The chain couples TRBV4-1 to TRBJ1-5; D uncertain. Germline V gene lookup returns CDR1 MGHRA and CDR2 YSYEKL. V was shortened by 1 base and J by 6 bases, with 4 bases between the two germline ends. This CDR3 has 12 residues. The CDR3 DNA sequence: TGCGCCAGCAGCCAAGCGGGTCAGCCCCAGCATTTT. It is translated as CASSQAGQPQHF.

This clone was detected only a few times. This CDR3 reads CASRIRTALGDEKLFF. CDR3 DNA sequence: TGTGCCAGCAGAATCCGGACAGCCCTTGGGGACGAAAAACTGTTTTTT. This chain links TRBV28 with TRBJ1-4; maybe TRBD1 (6 bases). Trimming cost V 6 bases and J 8 bases, with 22 bases left between them. The CDR3 sequence is 16 residues long. Germline V lookup: CDR1 MDHEN, CDR2 SYDVKM. Filled out from reference TRBV28 and TRBJ1-4, the complete variable domain reads DVKVTQSSRYLVKRTGEKVFLECVQDMDHENMFWYRQDPGLGLRLIYFSYDVKMKEKGDIPEGYSVSREKKERFSLILESASTNQTSMYLCASRIRTALGDEKLFFGSGTQLSVL.

The chain recombines TRBV15 with TRBJ2-1; 14 positions match TRBD2. The CDR3 has 16 residues. V lost 1 base to trimming and J lost 10 bases; unmatched junction nucleotides: 6. Per germline, CDR1 LNHNV and CDR2 YYDKDF (reference sequence). CDR3 sequence (DNA): TGTGCCACCAGCAGAGTAGGGACTAGCGGGAGAGGGGAGCAGTTCTTC. It codes for CATSRVGTSGRGEQFF. The full variable domain, in which reference TRBV15 and TRBJ2-1 provide the parts outside the CDR3, is DAMVIQNPRYQVTQFGKPVTLSCSQTLNHNVMYWYQQKSSQAPKLLFHYYDKDFNNEADTPDNFQSRRPNTSFCFLDIRSPGLGDTAMYLCATSRVGTSGRGEQFFGPGTRLTVL.

The rearrangement uses TRBV14 and TRBJ1-1; 9 nucleotides match TRBD1. V gave up 1 base and J gave up 2 bases; unmatched junction bases: 5. The CDR3 covers 16 residues. CDR1 is SGHDN, CDR2 FVKESK, per germline. In nucleotides, the CDR3 is TGTGCCAGCAGCCAAGGACCGGGACAGGGAAACACTGAAGCTTTCTTT. Encoded protein: CASSQGPGQGNTEAFF. Full variable domain (missing parts from reference TRBV14 and TRBJ1-1): EAGVTQFPSHSVIEKGQTVTLRCDPISGHDNLYWYRRVMGKEIKFLLHFVKESKQDESGMPNNRFLAERTGGTYSTLKVQPAELEDSGVYFCASSQGPGQGNTEAFFGQGTRLTVV.

The chain joins TRBV7-9 to TRBJ2-5, with TRBD2 matching over 8 bases. Germline V gene lookup returns CDR1 SEHNR and CDR2 FQNEAQ (reference sequence). Unmatched junction bases numbered 13, after V lost 5 bases and J lost 11 bases. The CDR3 is 14 amino acids. CDR3 sequence: CASSPFDRQREQYF. The CDR3 region has the DNA TGTGCCAGCAGCCCCTTCGATAGACAGCGGGAGCAGTACTTC.

The V call is TRBV4-1, the J call TRBJ2-3, with 10 bases lining up with TRBD2. There are 16 residues in the CDR3. Looked up from germline, CDR1 is MGHRA and CDR2 is YSYEKL. The V segment lost 4 bases and the J segment 1 base; nucleotides outside the gene matches: 5. CDR3 region: CASSLMGTSGTDTQYF. CDR3 nucleotide sequence: TGCGCCAGCAGCCTCATGGGGACTAGCGGCACAGATACGCAGTATTTT.